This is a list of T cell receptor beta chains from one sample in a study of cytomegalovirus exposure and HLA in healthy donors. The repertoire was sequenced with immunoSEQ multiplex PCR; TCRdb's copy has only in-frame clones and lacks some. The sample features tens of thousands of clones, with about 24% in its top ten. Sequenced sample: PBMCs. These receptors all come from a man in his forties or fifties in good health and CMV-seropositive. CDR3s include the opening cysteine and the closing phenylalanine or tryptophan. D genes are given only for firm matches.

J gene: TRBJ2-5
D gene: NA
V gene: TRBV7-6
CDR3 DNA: TGTGCCAGCAGCAATAGCGGACCGTATCAAGAGACCCAGTACTTC
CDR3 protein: CASSNSGPYQETQYF

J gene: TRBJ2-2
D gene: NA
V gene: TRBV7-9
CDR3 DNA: TGTGCCAGCAGCTTAGTCAGGGGAAGCGCCGGGGAGCTGTTTTTT
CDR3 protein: CASSLVRGSAGELFF

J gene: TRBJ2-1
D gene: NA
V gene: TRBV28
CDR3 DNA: TGTGCCAGCAGTTGGCCGTACAATGAGCAGTTCTTC
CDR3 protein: CASSWPYNEQFF

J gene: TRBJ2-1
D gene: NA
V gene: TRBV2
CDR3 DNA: TGTGCCAGCAGTTCTAATAGCGGTTCCTACAATGAGCAGTTCTTC
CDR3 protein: CASSSNSGSYNEQFF

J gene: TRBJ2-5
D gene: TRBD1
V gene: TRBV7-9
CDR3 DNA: TGTGCCAGCAGCTTAGAGCCGACAGGGGCTTCCCAAGAGACCCAGTACTTC
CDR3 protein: CASSLEPTGASQETQYF

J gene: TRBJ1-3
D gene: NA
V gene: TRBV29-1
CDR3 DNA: TGCAGCGTTGAAGACTTTGGAAACACCATATATTTT
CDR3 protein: CSVEDFGNTIYF

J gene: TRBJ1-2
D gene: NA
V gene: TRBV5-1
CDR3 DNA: TGCGCCAGCAGCCCCAGGGAGGGTTCGGCTGGCTACACCTTC
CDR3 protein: CASSPREGSAGYTF

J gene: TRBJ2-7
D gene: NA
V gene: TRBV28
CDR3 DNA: TGTGCCAGCGGTGTGGGGGGCTACGAGCAGTACTTC
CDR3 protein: CASGVGGYEQYF

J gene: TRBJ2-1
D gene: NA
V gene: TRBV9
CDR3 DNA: TGTGCCAGCAGCGTAGAGGGCAGGGGCAATGAGCAGTTCTTC
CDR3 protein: CASSVEGRGNEQFF

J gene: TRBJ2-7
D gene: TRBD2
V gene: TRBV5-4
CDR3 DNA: TGTGCCAGCAGCTCCACCGGGACTAGCGGCGCAAAGCAGTACTTC
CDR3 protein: CASSSTGTSGAKQYF

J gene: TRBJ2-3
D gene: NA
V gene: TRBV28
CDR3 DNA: TGTGCCAGCAGTTTACTGCGGGATACGCAGTATTTT
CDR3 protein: CASSLLRDTQYF

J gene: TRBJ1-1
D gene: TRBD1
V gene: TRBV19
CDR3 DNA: TGTGCCAGTAGTCCACGGACAGGGACGAACACTGAAGCTTTCTTT
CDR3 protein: CASSPRTGTNTEAFF

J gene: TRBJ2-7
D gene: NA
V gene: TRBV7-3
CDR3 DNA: TGTGCCAGCAGCTTATCCGGGGGCTCCTACGAGCAGTACTTC
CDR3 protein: CASSLSGGSYEQYF

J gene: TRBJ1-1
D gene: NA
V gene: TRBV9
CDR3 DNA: TGTGCCAGCAGCGAGTCAGACTTCGCGAACACTGAAGCTTTCTTT
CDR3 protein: CASSESDFANTEAFF

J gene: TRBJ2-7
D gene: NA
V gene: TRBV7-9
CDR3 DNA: TGTGCCAGCAGCCCGTATAACGAGCAGTACTTC
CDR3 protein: CASSPYNEQYF

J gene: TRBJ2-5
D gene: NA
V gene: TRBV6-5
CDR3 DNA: TGTGCCAGCAGTTACACGAGCGGGTACCAAGAGACCCAGTACTTC
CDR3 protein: CASSYTSGYQETQYF

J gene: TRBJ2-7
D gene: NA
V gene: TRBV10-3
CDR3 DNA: TGTGCCATCAGCTCTAACTACGAGCAGTACTTC
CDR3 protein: CAISSNYEQYF

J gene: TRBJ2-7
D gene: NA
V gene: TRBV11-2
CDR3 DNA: TGTGCCAGCAGCTCCAACTCCTACGAGCAGTACTTC
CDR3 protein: CASSSNSYEQYF

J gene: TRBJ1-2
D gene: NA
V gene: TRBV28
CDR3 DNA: TGTGCCAGCAGTGCTTCCCCAGTCGTTCACTACACCTTC
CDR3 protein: CASSASPVVHYTF

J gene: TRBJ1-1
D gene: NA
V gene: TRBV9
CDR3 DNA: TGTGCCAGCAGCGGGGAGGGGTGGGGCGCTTTCTTT
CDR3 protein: CASSGEGWGAFF

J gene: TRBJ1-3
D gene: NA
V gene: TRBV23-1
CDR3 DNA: TGCGCCATAACGGCGGGGCTGGGTGGAAACACCATATATTTT
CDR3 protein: CAITAGLGGNTIYF

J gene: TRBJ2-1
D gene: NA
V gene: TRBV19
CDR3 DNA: TGTGCCAGTAGTAGTGGGGCTCTCCATGAGCAGTTCTTC
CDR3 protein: CASSSGALHEQFF

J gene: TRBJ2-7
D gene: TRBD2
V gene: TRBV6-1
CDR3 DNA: TGTGCCAGCATTCCGATGACTAGCGGGAGTCTCGAGCAGTACTTC
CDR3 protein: CASIPMTSGSLEQYF

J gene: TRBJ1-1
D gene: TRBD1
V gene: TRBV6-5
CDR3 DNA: TGTGCCAGCAGTTGGAGCGGACAGGGGGAAGGAACTGAAGCTTTCTTT
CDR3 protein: CASSWSGQGEGTEAFF

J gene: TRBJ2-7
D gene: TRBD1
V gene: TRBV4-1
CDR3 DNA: TGCGCCAGCAGCCAAGATGGGGGGACAGGCGCCTACGAGCAGTACTTC
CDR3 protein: CASSQDGGTGAYEQYF

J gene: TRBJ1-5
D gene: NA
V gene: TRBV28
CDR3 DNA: TGTGCCAGCAGTTTCTCGGGGGGATGGGGCAATCAGCCCCAGCATTTT
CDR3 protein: CASSFSGGWGNQPQHF

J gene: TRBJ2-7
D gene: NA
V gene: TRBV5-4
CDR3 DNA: TGTGCCAGCAGCCGCACTCTCGAGGAGCAGTACTTC
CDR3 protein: CASSRTLEEQYF

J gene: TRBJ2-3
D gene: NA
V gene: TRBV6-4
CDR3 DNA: TGTGCCACCGGGACTTACACAGATACGCAGTATTTT
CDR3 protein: CATGTYTDTQYF

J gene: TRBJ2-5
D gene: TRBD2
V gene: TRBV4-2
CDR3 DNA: TGTGCCAGCAGCCCCGGACTTTTGATAGCGGGGGGCATAGAGACCCAGTACTTC
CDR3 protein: CASSPGLLIAGGIETQYF

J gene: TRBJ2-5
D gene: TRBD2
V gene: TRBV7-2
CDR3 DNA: TGTGCCAGCAGCTCTGGGGGGACTAGCGGACCGCCCCAGTACTTC
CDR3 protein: CASSSGGTSGPPQYF

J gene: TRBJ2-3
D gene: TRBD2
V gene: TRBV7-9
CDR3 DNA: TGTGCCAGCAGCTTAGCTGGGAGGGCAGATACGCAGTATTTT
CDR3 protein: CASSLAGRADTQYF

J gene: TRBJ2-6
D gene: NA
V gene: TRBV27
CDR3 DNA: TGTGCCAGCAGTTCCAGCGGAGGGGACTCTGGGGCCAACGTCCTGACTTTC
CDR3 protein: CASSSSGGDSGANVLTF

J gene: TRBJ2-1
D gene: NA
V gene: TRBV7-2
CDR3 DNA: TGTGCCAGCAGCTTAGGACAGAACAATGAGCAGTTCTTC
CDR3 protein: CASSLGQNNEQFF

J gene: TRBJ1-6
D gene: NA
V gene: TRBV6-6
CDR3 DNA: TGTGCCAGCAGAGACCGGGGGGTGGATTCACCCCTCCACTTT
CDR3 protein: CASRDRGVDSPLHF

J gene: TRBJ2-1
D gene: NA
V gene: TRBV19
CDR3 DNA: TGTGCCAGTAGTATATCACGAGGGCCATACAATGAGCAGTTCTTC
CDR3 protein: CASSISRGPYNEQFF

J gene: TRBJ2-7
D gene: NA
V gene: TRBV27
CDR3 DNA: TGTGCCAGCAGTTTAGGAGGCTACGAGCAGTACTTC
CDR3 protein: CASSLGGYEQYF

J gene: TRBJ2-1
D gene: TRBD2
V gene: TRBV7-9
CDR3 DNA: TGTGCCAGCAGCTCCGGTGGACTAGTTGGTGAGCAGTTCTTC
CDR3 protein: CASSSGGLVGEQFF

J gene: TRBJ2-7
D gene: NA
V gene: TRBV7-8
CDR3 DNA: TGTGCCAACAGCCCCAGGGGCCCCCGGGAGCAGTACTTC
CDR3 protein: CANSPRGPREQYF

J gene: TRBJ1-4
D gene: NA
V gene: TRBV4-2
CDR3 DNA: TGTGCCAGCAGCCAACGGGGGGGGACTGATAATGAAAAACTGTTTTTT
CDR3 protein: CASSQRGGTDNEKLFF

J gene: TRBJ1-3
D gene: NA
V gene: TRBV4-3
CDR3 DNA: TGCGCCAGCAGCCAAGATGGGCAGGACTCTGGAAACACCATATATTTT
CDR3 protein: CASSQDGQDSGNTIYF

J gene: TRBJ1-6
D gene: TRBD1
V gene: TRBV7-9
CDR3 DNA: TGTGCCAGCAGCTCCTCTCGGACAGGGAATAATTCACCCCTCCACTTT
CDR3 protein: CASSSSRTGNNSPLHF

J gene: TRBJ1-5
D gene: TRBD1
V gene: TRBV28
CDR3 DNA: TGTGCCAGCAGACTCGACAGGGGAAGGGATCAGCCCCAGCATTTT
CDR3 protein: CASRLDRGRDQPQHF

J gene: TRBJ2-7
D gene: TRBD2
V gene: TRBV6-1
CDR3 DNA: TGTGCCAGCAGTGAACTAGCGGGAGGTGGATACGAGCAGTACTTC
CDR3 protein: CASSELAGGGYEQYF

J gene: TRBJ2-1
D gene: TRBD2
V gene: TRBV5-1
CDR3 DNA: TGCGCCAGCAGCTTACTAGCGGGGGGCGAAGACGGGCAGTTCTTC
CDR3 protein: CASSLLAGGEDGQFF

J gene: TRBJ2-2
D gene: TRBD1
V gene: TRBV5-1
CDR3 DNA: TGCGCCAGCAGCTTGGCCGTTGGAGGACAGGGGGCCGGGGAGCTGTTTTTT
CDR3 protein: CASSLAVGGQGAGELFF

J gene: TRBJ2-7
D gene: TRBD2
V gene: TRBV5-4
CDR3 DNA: TGTGCCAGCAGGGGACTAGCGGGTGACGAGCAGTACTTC
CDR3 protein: CASRGLAGDEQYF

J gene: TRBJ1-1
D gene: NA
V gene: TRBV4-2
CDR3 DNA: TGTGCCAGCAGCCAAGAGGAGGGAAACACTGAAGCTTTCTTT
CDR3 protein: CASSQEEGNTEAFF

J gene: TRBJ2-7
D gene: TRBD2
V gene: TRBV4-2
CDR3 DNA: TGTGCCAGCAGCCAAGATCAGACGGGGGGGGTACGGGAGCAGTACTTC
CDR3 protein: CASSQDQTGGVREQYF

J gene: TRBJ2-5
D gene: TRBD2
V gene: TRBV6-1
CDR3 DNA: TGTGCCAGCAGTTCCCTGGGGGGGGGTCAAGAGACCCAGTACTTC
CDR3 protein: CASSSLGGGQETQYF

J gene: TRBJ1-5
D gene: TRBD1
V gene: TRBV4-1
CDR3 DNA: TGCGCCAGCAGCCAAGAGGAGGACAGGGAACAGCCCCAGCATTTT
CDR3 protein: CASSQEEDREQPQHF

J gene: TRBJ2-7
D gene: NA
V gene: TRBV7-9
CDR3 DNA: TGTGCCAGCAGCTTAGATCTCTACGAGCAGTACTTC
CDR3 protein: CASSLDLYEQYF

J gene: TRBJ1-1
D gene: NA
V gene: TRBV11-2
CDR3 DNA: TGTGCCAGCAGATTCCAAGGGTCCGACAGAATTGATGAAGCTTTCTTT
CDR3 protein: CASRFQGSDRIDEAFF

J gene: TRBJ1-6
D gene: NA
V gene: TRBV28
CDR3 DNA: TGTGCCAGCACCCTTGGGGGGGCCCGGAATTCACCCCTCCACTTT
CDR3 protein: CASTLGGARNSPLHF

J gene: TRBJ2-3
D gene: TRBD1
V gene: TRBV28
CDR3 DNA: TGTGCCAGCAGTCTCGACAGGGGCGGAGCAGATACGCAGTATTTT
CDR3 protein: CASSLDRGGADTQYF

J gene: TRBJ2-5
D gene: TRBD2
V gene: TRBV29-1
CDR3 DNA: TGCAGCGTCCTTGGGACTAGCGGCCTTTTGGCCCAGTACTTC
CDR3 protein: CSVLGTSGLLAQYF